One and the same sample provided the 5 T cell receptor beta chains below, sequenced in a study of T cell clones after liver transplantation (dated by TCRdb to the late 2010s). The library was generated by the immunoSEQ multiplex PCR assay. In TCRdb, the immuneACCESS table is reduced to in-frame sequences with V and J assigned. These tables do not hold every clone; where another copy was compared, an unresolved V gene accounts for under half, and the others remain unexplained. For this sample the table gives under 130,000 clones, of which 84% were detected only once. Together, the top ten hold around 3% of the sample. This specimen consisted of CD4+ T cells from blood, obtained 45 to 50 months after liver transplant. These receptors were taken from a human patient who received a liver transplant. After a transplant, certain T cells may trace back to the graft donor.

The chain recombines TRBV11-3 with TRBJ2-1, with 10 bases that match TRBD2. Unmatched junction bases numbered 12, after V lost 3 bases and J lost 4 bases. This CDR3 region has 18 residues. In germline, CDR1 is SGHNT, CDR2 YENEEA. CDR3 protein: CASSLGKRTSGKYNEQFF. The CDR3 nucleotides are TGTGCCAGCAGCTTGGGAAAAAGGACTAGCGGAAAATACAATGAGCAGTTCTTC.

The chain couples TRBV25-1 to TRBJ2-7; tentatively, D is TRBD1 (5 bases). This CDR3 is 13 amino acids long. Per the germline V gene, CDR1 is MGHDK and CDR2 is SYGVNS. The ends were cut back, 3 bases at V and 3 bases at J, with 9 bases in the middle. This chain's CDR3 is CASSDPTDYEQYF. The DNA for the CDR3 is TGTGCCAGCAGTGATCCGACAGACTACGAGCAGTACTTC.

The CDR3 nucleotides are TGCGCCAGCAGCTGGCCGGGTTCGAACACTGAAGCTTTCTTT. Its translation: CASSWPGSNTEAFF. The chain combines TRBV5-1 with TRBJ1-1; D gene ambiguous. The CDR3 contains 14 residues. Germline CDR1 and CDR2: SGHRS and YFSETQ. The ends were cut back, 3 bases at V and 1 base at J, with 10 bases in the middle.

This sequence joins TRBV10-3 and TRBJ1-5; perhaps TRBD1 as D (6 bases). The CDR3 sequence is 13 residues long. Germline CDR1 ENHRY, CDR2 SYGVKD. Between the trimmed V and J ends, which lost 6 bases and 2 bases, there was a span of 8 bases. This CDR3 reads CAIRGAGNQPQHF. CDR3 nucleotide sequence: TGTGCCATCAGGGGGGCTGGCAATCAGCCCCAGCATTTT.

This chain connects TRBV7-9 to TRBJ2-5; D possibly corresponds to TRBD2 (5 bases). Per germline, CDR1 SEHNR and CDR2 FQNEAQ (reference sequence). V was cut by 4 bases and J by 3 bases, with 12 bases left in between. The CDR3 runs to 14 residues. The CDR3 nucleotides read TGTGCCAGCAGCTCGTATAGCGTGAAAGAGACCCAGTACTTC. This codes for CASSSYSVKETQYF.